The present T cell receptor beta chain was sequenced within a study of blood T cell repertoires in COVID-19. For the study at large: Samples taken during acute and convalescent COVID-19 were collected in the United States, Italy and Spain.

The germline V gene encodes CDR1 SGHNT and CDR2 YENEEA. The CDR3 loop spans 15 amino acids. Deletions cut 3 bases from V and 2 bases from J, with 13 bases between. Per the authors' pipeline: Reference gene primer amplification gave estimated nucleated cell counts. This table comes from immunoSEQ multiplex PCR, and its TCRdb copy is limited to in-frame clones, with some not included. V and J calls plus clone size are reproduced from that table; the DNA served to infer D and trimming. The table shows roughly 280,000 clones, with 80% to 90% occurring only once. Cohort assignment relied on participant-reported clinical history.

This receptor was taken from a woman in her late teens or twenties who had recovered from COVID-19. Material for sequencing was PBMCs or T cells enriched from blood (not recorded which). The chain uses TRBV11-3 and TRBJ1-1; a possible D gene is TRBD1 (6 bases). The CDR3 sequence is CASSLRGGTNTEAFF. DNA for the CDR3: TGTGCCAGCAGCTTGAGAGGGGGTACTAACACTGAAGCTTTCTTT.